This T cell receptor (beta chain) is drawn from a study of beta chain features in type 1 diabetes. Study-wide context: The patient and healthy donor groups were comparable for age, gender and cell yields. Examination spanned about 99 million sorted cells from all samples.

Germline V gene data show CDR1 as LGHNA and CDR2 as YSLEER. There are 19 residues in the CDR3. J gave up 4 bases and V 0 bases, and 14 bases lay outside the gene matches. To note about this clone: Its target is not known.

Study-level points and caveats: PCR might pick shorter templates more often, in the same way for patients and controls. Type 1 diabetes patients had moderately but significantly shorter TCRB CDR3s in all four CD4+ subsets. Cells expressing TCR highly could be over-represented by cDNA sequencing.

The entirety of the isolated RNA underwent reverse transcription, so expressed TCRB transcripts were sequenced. TCRdb keeps only in-frame clones here, not all; method: immunoSEQ multiplex PCR. The profile covers around 600,000 clones, with 9.5% to 15% appearing a single time and approximately 0.11% taken by the ten largest. Sequencing was performed on naive CD4+ T cells from blood. The chain carries TRBV4-3 and TRBJ2-1; 8 nucleotides align to TRBD2. This TCR was recovered from a man aged 25-45 years with type 1 diabetes. Here the CDR3 reads CASSQDLRLSGGEYNEQFF. CDR3 nucleotides: TGCGCCAGCAGCCAAGATCTTCGGCTAAGCGGGGGCGAGTACAATGAGCAGTTCTTC.